The 9 T cell receptor beta chains below all came from one sample that was sequenced in a study of blood T cells in healthy people across ages. Primed by a sample-barcoded 5' primer and a J-beta primer mix, a second PCR proceeded for 7 to 11 cycles. A single record per CDR3 protein comes from TCRdb applying MiXCR to the 5' RACE reads. The sample yields about 760,000 distinct CDR3 sequences, 56% seen once. Input material: blood. These TCRs come from a man between 40 and 49 years old in good health.

The table lists this clonotype with a few counts. V gene TRBV7-3 combines with J gene TRBJ2-1; TRBD2 matches at 12 bases. Looked up from germline, CDR1 is SGHTA and CDR2 is FQGTGA. The ends lost 5 bases at V and 7 bases at J; junction bases unmatched: 9. CDR3 length: 16 amino acids. The CDR3, as DNA: TGTGCCAGCAGCACCCGACTAGCGGGAGAACTGAATGAGCAGTTCTTC. It specifies CASSTRLAGELNEQFF. Full variable domain (remainder filled in from reference TRBV7-3 and TRBJ2-1): GAGVSQTPSNKVTEKGKYVELRCDPISGHTALYWYRQSLGQGPEFLIYFQGTGAADDSGLPNDRFFAVRPEGSVSTLKIQRTERGDSAVYLCASSTRLAGELNEQFFGPGTRLTVL.

This chain uses TRBV12-3 or TRBV12-4 with TRBJ2-5; D may be TRBD2 (5 bases). This CDR3 comprises 15 residues. V gave up 5 bases and J gave up 3 bases, with 16 bases separating them. Here the CDR3 DNA reads TGTGCCAGCAGTCCTCACAAACTAGGAAAAGAGACCCAGTACTTC. Residues: CASSPHKLGKETQYF.

The chain is built from TRBV24-1 and TRBJ2-1, with 9 bases that match TRBD2. Germline V gene data show CDR1 as KGHDR and CDR2 as SFDVKD. This CDR3 has 15 amino acids. Losses at the gene ends were 3 bases for V and 8 bases for J; bases not matched to a gene: 7. CDR3 in DNA: TGTGCCACCAGTGATCCGACTAGCGGCGCCTATGAGCAGTTCTTC. It yields the protein CATSDPTSGAYEQFF.

V usage is TRBV3-1 and J usage is TRBJ2-3, with 7 bases lining up with TRBD1. V lost 2 bases, J lost 2 bases, and 16 bases stayed unmatched. This CDR3 has 19 residues. Germline-derived CDR1 and CDR2 are LGHDT and YNNKEL (reference sequence). The CDR3 nucleotides read TGTGCCAGCAGCCAACTTTCAGGGGGATGGGGAAAAGACACAGATACGCAGTATTTT. This translates into CASSQLSGGWGKDTDTQYF.

This chain uses TRBV4-1 with TRBJ2-4; tentatively, D is TRBD1 or TRBD2 (5 bases each). This CDR3 is 17 amino acids long. V lost 0 bases and J 3 bases, leaving 15 bases between the germline ends. The germline CDR1 and CDR2 sequences are MGHRA and YSYEKL. CDR3 nucleotides: TGCGCCAGCAGCCAAGAGGGGGTTACCATAGTCAAAAACATTCAGTACTTC. Its translation: CASSQEGVTIVKNIQYF.

This clonotype was seen more than once but under ten times. V is TRBV6-2 or TRBV6-3 and J is TRBJ2-7, with D uncertain. CDR3 length: 13 amino acids. V gave up 2 bases and J gave up 3 bases, with 8 bases separating them. Germline V gene lookup returns CDR1 MNHEY and CDR2 SVGEGT. Written as DNA, the CDR3 is TGTGCCAGCAGTTACGCGGCCAGCTACGAGCAGTACTTC. Translated: CASSYAASYEQYF.

This clonotype was seen more than once but under ten times. The J gene is TRBJ2-7, the V gene TRBV27; possibly TRBD2 for D (5 bases). The V gene's germline CDR1 is MNHEY and CDR2 SMNVEV (reference sequence). This CDR3 spans 13 amino acids. V gave up 3 bases and J gave up 5 bases, with 11 bases separating them. The CDR3 protein is CASSLRGIHEQYF. As DNA, the CDR3 is TGTGCCAGCAGTTTGCGAGGGATCCACGAGCAGTACTTC.

This rearrangement joins TRBV20-1 to TRBJ1-4; D unclear. Deletions cut 0 bases from V and 6 bases from J, with 8 bases between. The germline gives CDR1 DFQATT, CDR2 SNEGSKA (reference sequence). The CDR3 sequence is 13 residues long. In DNA, the CDR3 is TGCAGTGCTAGAGATTCCCGGGATGAAAAACTGTTTTTT. This encodes CSARDSRDEKLFF.

Of note for this clonotype: A read error is possible here, since a much larger clone lies one base away. The gene calls are TRBV5-4 and TRBJ2-1; 9 positions agree with TRBD2. The J segment lost 11 bases and the V segment lost 0 bases, leaving 15 bases of the junction unmatched. The CDR3 runs 17 residues. Germline-derived CDR1 and CDR2 are SGHNT and YYREEE (reference sequence). CDR3 in DNA: TGTGCCAGCAGCTTGGATAATTGGGGACTAGCCCTGGGGAAGCAGTTCTTC. As protein: CASSLDNWGLALGKQFF.